Listed below are T cell receptor beta chains from one sample, sequenced in a study of PD-1 blockade in mismatch repair-deficient tumors. Data came from immunoSEQ multiplex PCR; TCRdb stores just in-frame clones and leaves some out. The sample gives about 9,500 clones, around nine tenths of which show up once; roughly a tenth is in the top ten. Antigens of these TCRs are unknown. Here the sequenced sample was cells cultured in vitro, taken from a patient treated with pembrolizumab. The receptors stem from an adult with mismatch repair-deficient cancer. The CDR3 runs from the conserved cysteine through the conserved F or W. A D gene is named only where the DNA matches it firmly. The listing skips clone size in some rows; elsewhere it reads once, few, many or a size class.

>NA|TRBD1|TRBV29-1|TRBJ2-2
CSVERTGGGYTGELFF
TGCAGCGTTGAGAGGACAGGGGGGGGATACACCGGGGAGCTGTTTTTT
>NA|TRBD1|TRBV19|TRBJ2-7
CASSIVGTGKFYEQYF
TGTGCCAGTAGTATAGTCGGGACAGGGAAATTTTACGAGCAGTACTTC
>NA|TRBD1|TRBV9|TRBJ2-1
CASSPPGTVQNEQFF
TGTGCCAGCAGCCCCCCTGGGACAGTTCAGAATGAGCAGTTCTTC
>NA|NA|TRBV7-2|TRBJ2-7
CASSSSDFYSYEQYF
TGTGCCAGCAGCTCCAGTGACTTTTATTCCTACGAGCAGTACTTC
>NA|TRBD2|TRBV14|TRBJ2-2
CASSHKLGRANTGELFF
TGTGCCAGCAGCCACAAATTGGGGAGGGCGAACACCGGGGAGCTGTTTTTT
>NA|TRBD2|TRBV7-2|TRBJ2-3
CASARGGSTDTQYF
TGTGCCAGCGCTCGCGGGGGAAGCACAGATACGCAGTATTTT
>NA|NA|TRBV9|TRBJ2-7
CASSGISYEQYF
TGTGCCAGCAGCGGGATTTCCTACGAGCAGTACTTC
>NA|TRBD2|TRBV29-1|TRBJ2-1
CSVGLAGVLGNEQFF
TGCAGCGTAGGACTAGCGGGAGTGCTGGGGAATGAGCAGTTCTTC
>NA|NA|TRBV5-1|TRBJ1-2
CASSLSTDYGYTF
TGCGCCAGCAGCTTGAGCACGGACTATGGCTACACCTTC
>NA|TRBD2|TRBV11-2|TRBJ2-2
CASSLGTSGTGELFF
TGTGCCAGCAGCTTGGGAACTAGCGGCACCGGGGAGCTGTTTTTT
>NA|NA|TRBV5-6|TRBJ2-7
CASSLIGGTHYEQYF
TGTGCCAGCAGCTTGATTGGTGGGACGCACTACGAGCAGTACTTC
>NA|NA|TRBV28|TRBJ1-1
CASSLGGLLSTEAFF
TGTGCCAGCAGTTTGGGGGGCCTCCTGAGCACTGAAGCTTTCTTT
>NA|TRBD1|TRBV6-1|TRBJ2-5
CASSASEGTGAQTQYF
TGTGCCAGCAGTGCGTCTGAGGGGACAGGGGCGCAGACCCAGTACTTC
>NA|TRBD1|TRBV29-1|TRBJ2-2
CSGTTGINTGELFF
TGCAGCGGAACGACAGGGATAAACACCGGGGAGCTGTTTTTT
>NA|TRBD2|TRBV5-4|TRBJ2-3
CASSLSGRGSDTQYF
TGTGCCAGCAGCTTGTCCGGGAGGGGCTCAGATACGCAGTATTTT
>NA|TRBD1|TRBV28|TRBJ1-1
CASSFSGGWGTEAFF
TGTGCCAGCAGTTTTTCAGGGGGCTGGGGAACTGAAGCTTTCTTT
>NA|TRBD1|TRBV18|TRBJ1-6
CASSPGQGASPLHF
TGTGCCAGCTCACCAGGACAGGGGGCCTCACCCCTCCACTTT
>NA|NA|TRBV4-1|TRBJ1-5
CASSQDQGSKPQHF
TGCGCCAGCAGCCAAGATCAGGGAAGCAAGCCCCAGCATTTT
>NA|TRBD2|TRBV9|TRBJ2-1
CASSGSGRAANEQFF
TGTGCCAGCAGCGGGAGCGGGAGGGCCGCCAATGAGCAGTTCTTC
>NA|NA|TRBV19|TRBJ1-4
CASSGTSDEKLFF
TGTGCCAGCTCAGGGACCTCGGATGAAAAACTGTTTTTT
>NA|TRBD2|TRBV10-3|TRBJ2-2
CAIRRAGAGELFF
TGTGCCATCAGACGTGCGGGAGCCGGGGAGCTGTTTTTT
>NA|NA|TRBV6-1|TRBJ1-6
CAHRFFHF
TGTGCCCACAGGTTCTTCCACTTT
>NA|NA|TRBV19|TRBJ1-3
CASSIQGNTIYF
TGTGCCAGTAGTATCCAGGGAAACACCATATATTTT
>NA|NA|TRBV2|TRBJ2-3
CASRGTDTQYF
TGTGCCAGCAGGGGCACAGATACGCAGTATTTT
>NA|NA|TRBV18|TRBJ2-3
CASSPTASIRTGTDTQYF
TGTGCCAGCTCACCAACGGCGTCCATCAGAACCGGCACAGATACGCAGTATTTT
>NA|NA|TRBV4-2|TRBJ2-2
CASSRGDGNTGELFF
TGTGCCAGCAGCCGCGGGGACGGGAACACCGGGGAGCTGTTTTTT
>NA|NA|TRBV5-1|TRBJ1-1
CASSSQQGLRGTEAFF
TGCGCCAGCAGCTCCCAACAGGGACTAAGGGGGACTGAAGCTTTCTTT
>few|NA|TRBV5-1|TRBJ2-7
CASSPLGGEQYF
TGTGCCAGCAGCCCCCTGGGTGGGGAGCAGTACTTC
>NA|NA|TRBV2|TRBJ1-2
CASSGEGHGYTF
TGTGCCAGCAGTGGGGAGGGGCATGGCTACACCTTC
>NA|NA|TRBV5-6|TRBJ1-1
CASSLGPYSEAFF
TGTGCCAGCAGCTTAGGTCCCTATTCCGAAGCTTTCTTT
>NA|NA|TRBV9|TRBJ1-1
CASSGSGTEAFF
TGTGCCAGCAGCGGGTCGGGCACTGAAGCTTTCTTT